The next 12 T cell receptor beta chains were all read from a single sample in a study of T cells after yellow fever vaccination. A single record per CDR3 protein comes from TCRdb applying MiXCR to the 5' RACE reads. The table has over 250,000 distinct CDR3 sequences, about 5.2% seen once. This sample comprised CD4+ T cells sorted from PBMCs, obtained on the day of the yellow fever booster vaccination. The receptors were gathered from a man younger than 35 who received the YFV17D yellow fever vaccine.

At least ten counts were recorded for this clonotype. This chain connects TRBV20-1 to TRBJ2-3, with D unclear. Trimming left V 6 bases short and J 4 bases short, with 8 bases between. This CDR3 region has 11 residues. The germline gives CDR1 DFQATT, CDR2 SNEGSKA (reference sequence). CDR3 protein: CSAQKSDTQYF. The CDR3 region has the DNA TGCAGTGCGCAGAAGTCAGATACGCAGTATTTT.

The chain has TRBV6-1 and TRBJ2-3, with TRBD1 matching over 10 bases. Germline-derived CDR1 and CDR2 are MNHNS and SASEGT. V was clipped by 6 bases and J by 2 bases; unmatched bases: 5. There are 15 residues in the CDR3. The CDR3 region has the DNA TGTGCCAGCAGAACGGGACAGGGGACCACAGATACGCAGTATTTT. Its protein is CASRTGQGTTDTQYF.

This clonotype was picked up a small number of times. The J gene is TRBJ2-7, the V gene TRBV7-3; D may be TRBD1 (5 bases). Germline assignment: CDR1 SGHTA and CDR2 FQGTGA. This CDR3 is built from 15 residues. V was clipped by 0 bases and J by 4 bases, with 13 bases between them. Written as DNA, the CDR3 is TGTGCCAGCAGCTTAACTTCCAGGGCCGTATACGAGCAGTACGTC. Translated, it gives CASSLTSRAVYEQYV.

This rearrangement joins TRBV6-2 or TRBV6-3 to TRBJ2-7; D might be TRBD1 (6 bases). This CDR3 has 16 residues. The germline gives CDR1 MNHEY, CDR2 SVGEGT. V was trimmed by 3 bases and J by 6 bases, leaving 21 bases between them. The CDR3 DNA sequence: TGTGCCAGCAGTTATCCGCCGGGACAAGTCACGGGCGAGCAGTACTTC. Encoded protein: CASSYPPGQVTGEQYF.

This clonotype has at least ten counts. This chain joins TRBV4-2 and TRBJ1-4; perhaps TRBD1 as D (5 bases). Trimming shortened V by 4 bases and J by 8 bases, and 14 bases separated the two germline ends. Germline V gene data show CDR1 as LGHNA and CDR2 as YNFKEQ. The CDR3 is 14 amino acids. The CDR3 bases are TGTGCCAGCAGCCCGGGGGGGGTAGTGGAAAAACTGTTTTTT. Amino acids: CASSPGGVVEKLFF.

The table lists this clonotype with a count of one. The chain recombines TRBV3-1 with TRBJ2-2; D might be TRBD2 (7 bases). The germline V and J ends were trimmed by 4 bases and 3 bases, with 12 bases remaining between them. The CDR3 spans 15 residues. Looked up from germline, CDR1 is LGHDT and CDR2 is YNNKEL (reference sequence). The CDR3 nucleotides are TGTGCCAGCAGCCCGTGGGAGGGGGACACCGGGGAGCTGTTTTTT. Its translation: CASSPWEGDTGELFF.

The chain joins TRBV12-3 or TRBV12-4 to TRBJ1-3; D not resolved. V lost 7 bases to trimming and J lost 0 bases, with 7 bases between them. The CDR3 spans 13 residues. The CDR3 DNA sequence: TGTGCCAGCACGCAGACCTCTGGAAACACCATATATTTT. Its translation: CASTQTSGNTIYF.

The V gene is TRBV4-3, the J gene TRBJ1-1; D is undetermined. Trimming took off 5 bases at V and 0 bases at J, with 13 bases between the two ends. Germline values: CDR1 LGHNA, CDR2 YSLEER. The CDR3 loop spans 15 amino acids. Here the CDR3 DNA reads TGCGCCAGCAGCTTTATGGCAGATGTGAACACTGAAGCTTTCTTT. Translated, it gives CASSFMADVNTEAFF.

This clonotype has only a few counts. The chain combines TRBV6-5 with TRBJ1-2; the match to TRBD1 covers 8 bases. The CDR3 runs 16 residues. The germline V gene has CDR1 MNHEY and CDR2 SVGAGI. Trimming removed 6 bases from V and 7 bases from J; junction bases left unmatched: 16. The CDR3 nucleotides read TGTGCCAGCAGACCCGACAGGGGAGGTATTGTGCGTGGCTACACCTTC. Its protein product is CASRPDRGGIVRGYTF.

This clonotype was counted between two and nine times. The chain links TRBV7-2 to TRBJ1-2; 7 bases align to TRBD1. V trimming: 5 bases; J trimming: 8 bases; junction bases outside the gene matches: 8. CDR3 length: 13 residues. Germline CDR1 SGHTA, CDR2 FQGNSA. The CDR3 spells CASSTYRGGGYTF. CDR3 DNA: TGTGCCAGCAGCACCTACAGGGGCGGCGGCTACACCTTC.

The V and J genes are TRBV20-1 and TRBJ2-1; maybe TRBD2 (5 bases). Germline CDR1 and CDR2: DFQATT and SNEGSKA (reference sequence). V was clipped by 0 bases and J by 8 bases, with 8 bases between them. The CDR3 has 12 amino acids. DNA for the CDR3: TGCAGTGCTAGAGACCCTAGCCATGAGCAGTTCTTC. Translated: CSARDPSHEQFF.

The rearrangement joins TRBV7-9 to TRBJ1-3; D uncertain. This CDR3 has 12 amino acids. Germline lookup yields CDR1 SEHNR and CDR2 FQNEAQ (reference sequence). V was clipped by 4 bases and J by 4 bases, with 5 bases between them. The CDR3 sequence: CASSYRGNTIYF. CDR3 DNA sequence: TGTGCCAGCAGCTACAGAGGAAACACCATATATTTT.